This T cell receptor (beta chain) was profiled in a study of beta chain features in type 1 diabetes. What was sequenced were expressed TCRB transcripts, since all of the isolated RNA had been reverse transcribed. The data were produced by immunoSEQ multiplex PCR, yet TCRdb's version contains in-frame clones alone and is incomplete. The sample holds 90,000 to 110,000 clones, about two fifths seen once. Points from the study as a whole: When VDJ junctions were examined, type 1 diabetes patients showed fewer insertions and more deletions. All four CD4+ subsets from Type 1 diabetes patients carried moderately but significantly shorter TCRB CDR3s.

Germline V gene data show CDR1 as KGHSH and CDR2 as LQKENI. This CDR3 region has 16 residues. V lost 2 bases to trimming and J lost 3 bases, with 16 bases between them. A word on this clone: Its specificity is unknown.

The TCR sequence derives from a woman aged 18-29 years in good health. This sequence joins TRBV18 and TRBJ1-1; TRBD1 is a possible D gene (6 bases). Input material: stem cell memory CD4+ T cells from blood. CDR3: CASSPGIGGGDTEAFF. The DNA for the CDR3 is TGTGCCAGCTCACCAGGGATTGGGGGGGGCGACACTGAAGCTTTCTTT.